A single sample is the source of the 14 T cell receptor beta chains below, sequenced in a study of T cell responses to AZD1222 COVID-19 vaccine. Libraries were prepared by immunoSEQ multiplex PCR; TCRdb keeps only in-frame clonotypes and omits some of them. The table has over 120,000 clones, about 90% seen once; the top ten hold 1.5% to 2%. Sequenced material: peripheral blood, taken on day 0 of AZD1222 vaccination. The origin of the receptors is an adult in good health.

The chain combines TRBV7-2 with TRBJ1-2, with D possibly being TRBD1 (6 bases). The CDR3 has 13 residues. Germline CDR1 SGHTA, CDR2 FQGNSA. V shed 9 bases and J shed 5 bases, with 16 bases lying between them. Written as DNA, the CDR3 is TGTGCCAGTAGACAGGTGCAGCCTTATGGCTACACCTTC. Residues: CASRQVQPYGYTF. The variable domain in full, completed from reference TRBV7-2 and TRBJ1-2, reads GAGVSQSPSNKVTEKGKDVELRCDPISGHTALYWYRQSLGQGLEFLIYFQGNSAPDKSGLPSDRFSAERTGGSVSTLTIQRTQQEDSAVYLCASRQVQPYGYTFGSGTRLTVV.

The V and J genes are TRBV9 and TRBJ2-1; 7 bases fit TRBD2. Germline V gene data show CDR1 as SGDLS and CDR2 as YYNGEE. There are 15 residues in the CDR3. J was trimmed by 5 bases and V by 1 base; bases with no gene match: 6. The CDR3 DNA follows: TGTGCCAGCAGCGTACTCGGCGGGGGAAACAATGAGCAGTTCTTC. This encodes CASSVLGGGNNEQFF.

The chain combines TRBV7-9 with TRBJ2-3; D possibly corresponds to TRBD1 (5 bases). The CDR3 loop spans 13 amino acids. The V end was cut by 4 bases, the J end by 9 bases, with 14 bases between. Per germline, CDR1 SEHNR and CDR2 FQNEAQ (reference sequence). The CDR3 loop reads CASSSNDRRTQYF. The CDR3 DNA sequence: TGTGCCAGCAGCTCAAACGACAGAAGAACGCAGTATTTT.

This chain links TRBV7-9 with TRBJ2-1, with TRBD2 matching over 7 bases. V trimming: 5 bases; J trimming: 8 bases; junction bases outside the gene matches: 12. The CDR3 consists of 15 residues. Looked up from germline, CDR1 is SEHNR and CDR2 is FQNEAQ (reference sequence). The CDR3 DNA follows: TGTGCCAGCAGCCCCACGACTAGCAATACGCATGAGCAGTTCTTC. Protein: CASSPTTSNTHEQFF.

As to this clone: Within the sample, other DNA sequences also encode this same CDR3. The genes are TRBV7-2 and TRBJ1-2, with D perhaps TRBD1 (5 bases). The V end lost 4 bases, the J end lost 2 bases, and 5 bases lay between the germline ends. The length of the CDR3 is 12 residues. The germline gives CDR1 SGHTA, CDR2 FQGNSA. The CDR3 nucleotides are TGTGCCAGCAGCTACAGGAACTATGGCTACACCTTC. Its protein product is CASSYRNYGYTF.

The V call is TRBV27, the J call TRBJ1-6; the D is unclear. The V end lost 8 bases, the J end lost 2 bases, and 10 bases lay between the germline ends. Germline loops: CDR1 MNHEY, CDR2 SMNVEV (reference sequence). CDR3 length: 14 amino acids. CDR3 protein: CASHRGPYNSPLHF. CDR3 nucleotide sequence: TGTGCCAGCCACCGTGGGCCCTATAATTCACCCCTCCACTTT.

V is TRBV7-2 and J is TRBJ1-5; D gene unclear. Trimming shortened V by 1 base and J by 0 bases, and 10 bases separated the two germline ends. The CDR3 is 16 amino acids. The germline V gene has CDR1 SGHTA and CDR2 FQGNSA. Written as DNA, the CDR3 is TGTGCCAGCAGCTTAGACGGGAGAAATAGCAATCAGCCCCAGCATTTT. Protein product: CASSLDGRNSNQPQHF.

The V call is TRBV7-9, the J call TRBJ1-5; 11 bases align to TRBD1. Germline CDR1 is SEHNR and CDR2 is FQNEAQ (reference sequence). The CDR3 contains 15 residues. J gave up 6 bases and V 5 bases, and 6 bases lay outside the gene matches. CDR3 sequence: CASSLGTGGFQPQHF. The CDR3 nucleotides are TGTGCCAGCAGCCTTGGGACAGGGGGATTTCAGCCCCAGCATTTT.

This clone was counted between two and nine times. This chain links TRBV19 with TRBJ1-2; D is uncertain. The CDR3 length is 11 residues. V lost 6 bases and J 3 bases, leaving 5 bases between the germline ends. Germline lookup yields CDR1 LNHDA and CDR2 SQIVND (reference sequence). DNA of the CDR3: TGTGCCAGTAGGGAGGACTATGGCTACACCTTC. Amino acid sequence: CASREDYGYTF. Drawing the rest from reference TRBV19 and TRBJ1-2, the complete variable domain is DGGITQSPKYLFRKEGQNVTLSCEQNLNHDAMYWYRQDPGQGLRLIYYSQIVNDFQKGDIAEGYSVSREKKESFPLTVTSAQKNPTAFYLCASREDYGYTFGSGTRLTVV.

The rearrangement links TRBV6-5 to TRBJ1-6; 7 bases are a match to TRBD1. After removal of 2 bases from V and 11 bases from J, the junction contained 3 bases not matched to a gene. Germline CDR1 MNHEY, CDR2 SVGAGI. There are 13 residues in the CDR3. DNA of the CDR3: TGTGCCAGCAGTTACGTCCAGGGGGCACCCCTCCACTTT. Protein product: CASSYVQGAPLHF.

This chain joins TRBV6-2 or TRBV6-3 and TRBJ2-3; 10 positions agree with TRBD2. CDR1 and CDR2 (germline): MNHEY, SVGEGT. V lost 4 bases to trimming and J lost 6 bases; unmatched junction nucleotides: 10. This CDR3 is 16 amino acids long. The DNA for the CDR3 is TGTGCCAGCAGTTGGCTAGCGGGGGCACTGGGGGATACGCAGTATTTT. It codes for CASSWLAGALGDTQYF.

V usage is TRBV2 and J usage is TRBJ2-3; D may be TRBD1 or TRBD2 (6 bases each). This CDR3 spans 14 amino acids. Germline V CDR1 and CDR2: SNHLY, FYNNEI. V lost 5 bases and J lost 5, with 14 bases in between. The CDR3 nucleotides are TGTGCCAGCAGTCCTGGGGGGCCCGGAGATACGCAGTATTTT. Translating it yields CASSPGGPGDTQYF.

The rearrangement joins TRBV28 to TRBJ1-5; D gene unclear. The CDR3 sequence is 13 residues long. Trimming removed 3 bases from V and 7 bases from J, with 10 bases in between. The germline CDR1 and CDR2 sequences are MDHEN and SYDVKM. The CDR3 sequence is CASSLVVEQPQHF. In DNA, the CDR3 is TGTGCCAGCAGTTTGGTTGTAGAACAGCCCCAGCATTTT.

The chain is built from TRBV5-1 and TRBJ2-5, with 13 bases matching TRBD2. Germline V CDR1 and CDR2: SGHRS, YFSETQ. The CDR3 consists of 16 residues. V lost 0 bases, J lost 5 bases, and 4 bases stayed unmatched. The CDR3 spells CASSLGLAGGQETQYF. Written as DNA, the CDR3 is TGCGCCAGCAGCTTGGGACTAGCGGGGGGCCAGGAGACCCAGTACTTC. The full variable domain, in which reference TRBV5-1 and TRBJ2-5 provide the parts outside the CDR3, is KAGVTQTPRYLIKTRGQQVTLSCSPISGHRSVSWYQQTPGQGLQFLFEYFSETQRNKGNFPGRFSGRQFSNSRSEMNVSTLELGDSALYLCASSLGLAGGQETQYFGPGTRLLVL.